This T cell receptor beta chain was recovered during a study of Graves' ophthalmopathy and Graves' hyperthyroidism. Study as a whole: Before any treatment, peripheral blood was taken at the initial diagnosis.

V lost 0 bases, J lost 0 bases, and 15 bases lay in between. The CDR3 is made up of 17 amino acids. The germline CDR1 and CDR2 sequences are DFQATT and SNEGSKA (reference sequence). What supplied the PBMCs was 7.5 to 10 ml of fresh peripheral blood. This clonotype was recorded many times. TCR beta CDR3 amplification used RNA transcripts. First-round RT-PCR employed HTBI primers, with a second-round multiplex PCR after it. TCRdb independently ran MiXCR on the multiplex PCR reads; one entry per CDR3 protein. The sample lists 680,000 or so distinct CDR3 sequences, about 20% seen once, with about 6.6% in the top ten.

The origin of this receptor is a woman aged 18-29 years with stable Graves' hyperthyroidism. Some clones in this sample may be carry-over from other donors' samples. The sample was peripheral blood. The V call is TRBV20-1, the J call TRBJ1-5; possible D gene TRBD1, 5 bases. Written as DNA, the CDR3 is TGCAGTGCTAGAGATGACGGGACCACCATTAGCAATCAGCCCCAGCATTTT. Amino acid sequence: CSARDDGTTISNQPQHF.